Below, 14 T cell receptor beta chains from the same sample are listed, as sequenced in a study of blood T cell repertoires in COVID-19. The repertoire was sequenced with immunoSEQ multiplex PCR; TCRdb's copy has only in-frame clones and lacks some. Of some 300,000 clones in the sample, around 89% were seen once. The sample comprised peripheral blood. The source is a woman between 45 and 60 years old with COVID-19, enrolled during active disease.

This clone showed up just once. V is TRBV2 and J is TRBJ2-5, with TRBD2 matching 9 bases. The V gene end was trimmed by 6 bases and the J gene end by 3 bases; junction bases not matched to a gene: 8. The CDR3 is 15 amino acids. Germline values: CDR1 SNHLY, CDR2 FYNNEI. In DNA form, the CDR3 reads TGTGCCAGCAGGATAAGCGGGAGGTCTAAAGAGACCCAGTACTTC. Encoded protein: CASRISGRSKETQYF.

The chain recombines TRBV6-6 with TRBJ1-5, with TRBD1 matching over 8 bases. The V and J ends lost 4 bases and 4 bases, in that order; junction bases with no gene match: 9. The length of the CDR3 is 16 residues. In germline, CDR1 is MNHNY, CDR2 SVGAGI (reference sequence). Here the CDR3 reads CASSSGSTGENQPQHF. As DNA, the CDR3 is TGTGCCAGCAGTTCGGGCTCGACAGGGGAGAATCAGCCCCAGCATTTT.

The chain is built from TRBV6-5 and TRBJ1-5, with D possibly TRBD1 on 6 matching bases. The CDR3 loop spans 14 amino acids. V shed 6 bases and J shed 4 bases, with 13 bases lying between them. In germline, CDR1 is MNHEY, CDR2 SVGAGI. In nucleotides, the CDR3 is TGTGCCAGCAGCTCACAGGGTTGGAATCAGCCCCAGCATTTT. Protein product: CASSSQGWNQPQHF.

This clone has just one count. V gene TRBV30 combines with J gene TRBJ1-2; D perhaps matches TRBD1 (6 bases). CDR1 GTSNPN and CDR2 SVGIG come from the germline V gene (reference sequence). Trimming took 3 bases from V and 7 from J, leaving 15 bases between them. This CDR3 is built from 13 residues. The CDR3 bases are TGTGCCTGGAGCGGACAGTCCAAGGGTGGCTACACCTTC. Amino acids: CAWSGQSKGGYTF.

The V call is TRBV25-1, the J call TRBJ1-2, with a possible D match to TRBD1 (5 bases). Between the trimmed V and J ends, which lost 7 bases and 5 bases, there was a span of 14 bases. CDR1 and CDR2 (germline): MGHDK, SYGVNS. CDR3 length: 13 amino acids. Here the CDR3 reads CASNPGPGYGYTF. CDR3 in DNA: TGTGCCAGCAACCCAGGGCCTGGGTATGGCTACACCTTC.

The rearrangement links TRBV11-1 to TRBJ1-1; weak D call: TRBD1 (5 bases). The CDR3 has 15 amino acids. Germline V gene lookup returns CDR1 SGHAT and CDR2 FQDESV (reference sequence). With 4 bases removed from V and 3 bases from J, the gap between germline ends came to 15 bases. The CDR3 DNA follows: TGTGCCAGCAGCTCATACCCAACAGGAGACACTGAAGCTTTCTTT. Translated: CASSSYPTGDTEAFF. The complete variable domain, with remaining parts taken from reference TRBV11-1 and TRBJ1-1, reads EAEVAQSPRYKITEKSQAVAFWCDPISGHATLYWYRQILGQGPELLVQFQDESVVDDSQLPKDRFSAERLKGVDSTLKIQPAELGDSAMYLCASSSYPTGDTEAFFGQGTRLTVV.

This chain uses TRBV7-9 with TRBJ2-3; tentative D call: TRBD2 (5 bases). The CDR3 has 14 amino acids. Germline V CDR1 and CDR2: SEHNR, FQNEAQ (reference sequence). The V end lost 1 base, the J end lost 4 bases, and 9 bases lay between the germline ends. This CDR3 is CASSLVGAADTQYF. The CDR3 DNA reads TGTGCCAGCAGCTTAGTTGGAGCGGCAGATACGCAGTATTTT. Using reference TRBV7-9 and TRBJ2-3 for the parts outside the CDR3, the full variable domain is DTGVSQNPRHKITKRGQNVTFRCDPISEHNRLYWYRQTLGQGPEFLTYFQNEAQLEKSRLLSDRFSAERPKGSFSTLEIQRTEQGDSAMYLCASSLVGAADTQYFGPGTRLTVL.

This sequence joins TRBV5-1 and TRBJ2-7, with TRBD2 as a possible D gene (5 bases). CDR3 length equals 14 residues. Germline V gene lookup returns CDR1 SGHRS and CDR2 YFSETQ. Trimming took 0 bases from V and 7 from J, leaving 14 bases between them. The CDR3 DNA sequence: TGCGCCAGCAGCTTGGGGGCGTCCCCGGGGGAGCAGTACTTC. Translating gives CASSLGASPGEQYF. Drawing the rest from reference TRBV5-1 and TRBJ2-7, the complete variable domain is KAGVTQTPRYLIKTRGQQVTLSCSPISGHRSVSWYQQTPGQGLQFLFEYFSETQRNKGNFPGRFSGRQFSNSRSEMNVSTLELGDSALYLCASSLGASPGEQYFGPGTRLTVT.

This chain connects TRBV27 to TRBJ2-5, with 16 bases aligning to TRBD2. The junction had 8 bases not matched to a gene; V was cut back by 2 bases and J by 5 bases. The CDR3 covers 18 residues. Germline loops: CDR1 MNHEY, CDR2 SMNVEV (reference sequence). Here the CDR3 reads CASSLRGLAGGPGETQYF. The CDR3 coding sequence is TGTGCCAGCAGTTTAAGGGGACTAGCGGGAGGGCCGGGGGAGACCCAGTACTTC.

This chain uses TRBV7-9 with TRBJ1-2, with 8 bases aligning to TRBD1. The CDR3 has 14 amino acids. Germline V gene lookup returns CDR1 SEHNR and CDR2 FQNEAQ (reference sequence). After removal of 1 base from V and 8 bases from J, the junction contained 6 bases not matched to a gene. The CDR3 loop is CASSLEARGRGYTF. The DNA for the CDR3 is TGTGCCAGCAGCTTAGAGGCCAGGGGGCGAGGCTACACCTTC.

The chain is built from TRBV7-9 and TRBJ2-1, with 12 bases identical to TRBD2. Germline CDR1 is SEHNR and CDR2 is FQNEAQ (reference sequence). The CDR3 spans 16 residues. J was trimmed by 7 bases and V by 5 bases; bases with no gene match: 9. The CDR3, as DNA: TGTGCCAGCAGCCAGCGGACTAGCGGGGTGGGGAATGAGCAGTTCTTC. Its protein product is CASSQRTSGVGNEQFF.

This clone was observed once. The J gene is TRBJ2-5, the V gene TRBV5-6; 9 bases fit TRBD2. This CDR3 is 15 amino acids long. V dropped 4 bases and J dropped 5; count of bases not matched to a gene: 9. The V gene's germline CDR1 is SGHDT and CDR2 YYEEEE. CDR3 protein: CASSLSRTSGETQYF. The CDR3 nucleotides are TGTGCCAGCAGCCTCTCCCGCACTAGCGGGGAGACCCAGTACTTC. Supplemented by reference TRBV5-6 and TRBJ2-5, the full variable domain reads DAGVTQSPTHLIKTRGQQVTLRCSPKSGHDTVSWYQQALGQGPQFIFQYYEEEERQRGNFPDRFSGHQFPNYSSELNVNALLLGDSALYLCASSLSRTSGETQYFGPGTRLLVL.

The rearrangement links TRBV3-1 (or the pseudogene TRBV3-2) to TRBJ2-5, with TRBD1 identical over 9 bases. With 1 base clipped from V and 14 bases from J, the junction kept 8 bases outside the gene matches. This CDR3 contains 13 residues. Germline CDR1 reads LGHDT; CDR2 reads YNNKEL (reference sequence). CDR3 bases: TGTGCCAGCAGCCAAGTTCCGTCTACAGGGGGCTACTTC. Translation gives CASSQVPSTGGYF.

The chain joins TRBV14 to TRBJ2-3; D not resolved. V was clipped by 3 bases and J by 4 bases, with 8 bases between them. CDR3 length: 13 amino acids. The germline V gene has CDR1 SGHDN and CDR2 FVKESK. CDR3 sequence: CASSQEQPDTQYF. CDR3 coding DNA: TGTGCCAGCAGCCAGGAACAGCCAGATACGCAGTATTTT.